This paragraph reports one T cell receptor beta chain. This receptor's antigen is unknown. No base quality values were provided; no much bigger clone lies one nucleotide off. Receptors were amplified or captured by multiplex PCR. The sample was run on an Illumina HiSeq 4000. iRepertoire HTBI primers and Arm-PCR amplification of CDR3 regions were used to construct TCR beta libraries. Before sequencing, the PCR products underwent gel purification. The paper's data handling went like this. Across samples, about 63 TRBV and roughly 15 TRBJ segments were identified and used for gene usage analysis of CDR3 amino acid clonotypes. COPE and FqMerger were used to merge filtered high-quality paired reads into contigs. BLAST was used to align contigs to IMGT TRBV, TRBD and TRBJ reference genes, and CDR3 was defined according to IMGT. Highly expanded clones were defined as clonotypes with a frequency above 0.1%. Shannon entropy served as the measure of repertoire diversity, while the Gini coefficient captured V-J evenness. A clonotype found in more than one individual was treated as public. TCRdb passed the public sequencing reads through fastp at Q25 and MiXCR, retaining productive beta sequences. One record per CDR3 amino acid sequence lists the most common genes and DNA. TCRdb, rather than the study authors, made the V and J calls. The sample table records 350,000 to 500,000 distinct CDR3 sequences; around 20% of these occur just once. The top ten constitute around 15% of the sample.

V gives up 2 bases and J gives up 4 bases, and the segment between their germline ends measures 8 bases. Its CDR3 holds 12 amino acids, cysteine through phenylalanine. Solely the CDR3 DNA is kept, with 36 bases framed from the first base. CDR1 SQVTM and CDR2 ANQGSEA are derived from the germline V gene. The sample's time point label is to be understood as: persistent/refractory GD, antithyroid drugs over 5 years with positive TRAb. For both TCR sequencing and RNA sequencing, RNA was extracted from PBMCs using TRIzol. Graves' disease was diagnosed according to American Thyroid Association guidelines. The patients came from an endocrinology department in Xi'an, China. Each patient gave 7.5 to 10 milliliters of peripheral blood, collected in an EDTA anticoagulant tube. Ficoll Paque Plus density gradient separation was used to isolate PBMCs, and no further T cell sorting was done. An Agilent 2100 Bioanalyzer and agarose gel were used to check RNA quality, while a NanoDrop 2000 measured RNA concentration.

This entry comes from a study of regulatory T cells in long-lasting Graves disease (dated by TCRdb to the early 2020s). For context, the study as a whole: Persistent Graves' disease was defined as persistently positive TSH receptor autoantibodies together with antithyroid drug treatment for over 5 years. Persistent Graves' disease patients were compared with newly diagnosed Graves' disease patients by peripheral blood TCR sequencing and RNA sequencing. The study was registered as a clinical trial and conducted in China. TCR sequencing covered 13 persistent and some 20 newly diagnosed Graves' disease patients, some 35 samples in total. On average, persistent Graves' disease patients in the clinical cohort had been on antithyroid drugs for roughly 11 years.

Points the paper makes about the study in general: Compared with newly diagnosed patients, patients with persistent Graves' disease had lower TCR Shannon entropy and fewer highly expanded clones, which suggests clonal expansion. The small sample size was acknowledged by the authors as a limitation that may reduce accuracy. More public clonotypes were shared among persistent patients (roughly 2,700) than among newly diagnosed patients (966). Sequencing and analysis were restricted to the TCR beta chain. Only peripheral blood was studied, because thyroid tissue, the primary lesion, was inaccessible. Preferential use of TRBV28, TRBJ1-2 and TRBJ2-5 was observed in persistent disease, whereas TRBV20-1 and TRBJ2-1 were favored in newly diagnosed disease.

This chain joins TRBV29-1 to TRBJ1-1; a tentative D call is TRBD1 (5 bases match). The TCR originated in a female donor with Graves disease. The sample consisted of peripheral blood mononuclear cells (PBMCs), taken when the disease was refractory, from a patient treated with antithyroid drugs. The CDR3 protein is CSVEQGFTEAFF. The base sequence is TGCAGCGTTGAACAGGGATTCACTGAAGCTTTCTTT.